The rows below give T cell receptor beta chains drawn from one sample of a study of shared clonotypes between healthy human individuals. Only in-frame clones appear in the TCRdb table, and some are missing; sequencing was by immunoSEQ multiplex PCR. Of around 510,000 clones in the sample, about 96% were seen once. The sample taken for sequencing was naive CD4+ T cells sorted from blood. These receptors were collected from a woman in her twenties or thirties in good health. CDR3s include the opening cysteine and the closing phenylalanine or tryptophan. Each record gives: clone size, D gene, J gene, V gene, CDR3 protein, CDR3 DNA. The D gene is left open where the match is weak. Size tells how often a clone was seen (once, few, many) or the class of an expanded clone, and some rows leave it out.

>.|.|TRBJ2-5|TRBV27
CASSLYSRGETQYF
TGTGCCAGCAGTTTATATAGTCGTGGGGAGACCCAGTACTTC
>.|TRBD2|TRBJ2-1|TRBV11-2
CASTQGGRENEQFF
TGTGCCAGCACCCAGGGCGGGAGAGAGAATGAGCAGTTCTTC
>.|TRBD2|TRBJ2-1|TRBV28
CASNRYERGLAGEQFF
TGTGCCAGCAATAGATATGAAAGGGGACTAGCGGGAGAGCAGTTCTTC
>.|TRBD1|TRBJ2-1|TRBV7-2
CASSQTGGLDNEQFF
TGTGCCAGCAGCCAGACAGGGGGCCTGGACAATGAGCAGTTCTTC
>.|.|TRBJ2-7|TRBV2
CASRRRGTYEQYF
TGTGCCAGCCGGCGCAGGGGAACCTACGAGCAGTACTTC
>.|TRBD1|TRBJ2-3|TRBV11-2
CASSSLRGRLDTQYF
TGTGCCAGCAGCTCCCTGAGGGGGCGATTGGATACGCAGTATTTT
>.|TRBD1|TRBJ2-7|TRBV28
CASSSTGTGAYEQYF
TGTGCCAGCAGTTCAACCGGGACAGGGGCCTACGAGCAGTACTTC
>.|.|TRBJ2-5|TRBV30
CAWMGGVRGFQETQYF
TGTGCCTGGATGGGTGGGGTCAGAGGTTTTCAAGAGACCCAGTACTTC
>.|TRBD2|TRBJ2-7|TRBV4-2
CASSQGSQNQTSGKLYEQYF
TGTGCCAGCAGCCAAGGAAGCCAGAATCAGACTAGCGGGAAGTTGTACGAGCAGTACTTC
>.|.|TRBJ2-5|TRBV28
CASSLISRQTQETQYF
TGTGCCAGCAGTTTAATTTCTAGACAAACCCAAGAGACCCAGTACTTC
>.|TRBD1|TRBJ2-5|TRBV9
CASSVNTGGRETQYF
TGTGCCAGCAGCGTAAATACAGGGGGCCGGGAGACCCAGTACTTC
>.|.|TRBJ2-7|TRBV2
CASLPGQTTYEQYF
TGTGCCAGCCTCCCGGGACAAACAACCTACGAGCAGTACTTC
>.|.|TRBJ2-6|TRBV19
CASMGVFRANVLTF
TGTGCCAGCATGGGTGTATTTCGGGCCAACGTCCTGACTTTC
>.|.|TRBJ2-7|TRBV5-5
CASSPQGGIQYEQYF
TGTGCCAGCAGCCCCCAAGGCGGGATACAGTACGAGCAGTACTTC
>few|.|TRBJ1-1|TRBV7-9
CASSLVGQLNTEAFF
TGTGCCAGCAGCTTAGTCGGACAGCTGAACACTGAAGCTTTCTTT
>.|.|TRBJ2-5|TRBV2
CASSWTVQETQYF
TGTGCCAGCAGTTGGACTGTCCAAGAGACCCAGTACTTC
>.|TRBD2|TRBJ2-5|TRBV7-6
CASSSPTSGTPGKQYF
TGTGCCAGCAGCTCGCCGACTAGCGGGACCCCCGGAAAGCAGTACTTC
>once|.|TRBJ1-5|TRBV12-5
CASGLPGGGQPQHF
TGTGCTAGTGGTTTGCCTGGGGGGGGTCAGCCCCAGCATTTT
>once|.|TRBJ1-2|TRBV11-2
CASSLVVGYGGSDYGYTF
TGTGCCAGCAGCTTAGTAGTGGGGTATGGGGGTTCCGACTATGGCTACACCTTC
>.|TRBD2|TRBJ2-7|TRBV7-8
CASSWGLASYEQYF
TGTGCCAGCAGCTGGGGACTAGCGAGCTACGAGCAGTACTTC
>once|TRBD1|TRBJ1-4|TRBV6-1
CASSGSGQGVREKLFF
TGTGCCAGCAGTGGGTCGGGACAGGGCGTGCGGGAAAAACTGTTTTTT
>once|.|TRBJ2-7|TRBV6-5
CASSPSGTPGNEQYF
TGTGCCAGCAGTCCCTCCGGGACCCCGGGGAACGAGCAGTACTTC
>.|TRBD2|TRBJ2-3|TRBV9
CASSLGGISTDTQYF
TGTGCCAGCAGCTTGGGAGGGATTAGCACAGATACGCAGTATTTT
>.|.|TRBJ1-1|TRBV6-6
CASSSRRDTEAFF
TGTGCCAGCAGTTCCAGGAGGGACACTGAAGCTTTCTTT
>.|.|TRBJ2-3|TRBV7-6
CASSPGVSAGDTQYF
TGTGCCAGCAGCCCCGGGGTTTCTGCCGGAGATACGCAGTATTTT
>.|.|TRBJ1-5|TRBV18
CASSTLGYRGEGSNQPQHF
TGTGCCAGCTCCACGTTGGGATATCGAGGGGAGGGTAGCAATCAGCCCCAGCATTTT
>.|.|TRBJ2-2|TRBV7-2
CASSTRRDNTGELFF
TGTGCCAGCAGCACTCGACGGGATAACACCGGGGAGCTGTTTTTT
>few|.|TRBJ1-2|TRBV4-1
CASSQYQGNYGYTF
TGCGCCAGCAGCCAATATCAGGGAAACTATGGCTACACCTTC
>.|.|TRBJ2-3|TRBV28
CAVDTQYF
TGTGCCGTTGATACGCAGTATTTT
>.|TRBD1|TRBJ1-2|TRBV4-2
CASSQPGQRIYGYTF
TGTGCCAGCAGCCAACCGGGACAGAGAATATATGGCTACACCTTC
>.|TRBD1|TRBJ1-2|TRBV19
CASSKRTGALYGYTF
TGTGCCAGTAGTAAAAGGACAGGGGCCCTCTATGGCTACACCTTC
>.|.|TRBJ2-7|TRBV18
CASSPLSVSSSYEQYF
TGTGCCAGCTCGCCTTTGAGCGTTTCAAGCTCCTACGAGCAGTACTTC
>.|TRBD2|TRBJ2-7|TRBV6-5
CASRLGTSGGYEQYF
TGTGCCAGCAGACTCGGGACTAGCGGAGGCTACGAGCAGTACTTC
>once|TRBD2|TRBJ2-3|TRBV5-1
CASRTSGTDTQYF
TGCGCCAGCAGGACTAGCGGAACAGATACGCAGTATTTT
>.|.|TRBJ2-7|TRBV15
CATSRAGGGLHEQYF
TGTGCCACCAGCAGAGCGGGTGGGGGTCTCCACGAGCAGTACTTC
>.|.|TRBJ2-4|TRBV18
CASSPGVLANIQYF
TGTGCCAGCTCACCAGGAGTCCTGGCCAACATTCAGTACTTC
>.|.|TRBJ2-7|TRBV6-1
CASSRNFRYEQYF
TGTGCCAGCAGTCGGAACTTTAGGTACGAGCAGTACTTC
>.|.|TRBJ1-2|TRBV18
CASSPTLGRTSNYGYTF
TGTGCCAGCTCACCGACCCTCGGACGTACCTCTAACTATGGCTACACCTTC
>.|TRBD1|TRBJ1-5|TRBV11-2
CASSLSRGNQPQHF
TGTGCCAGCAGCTTAAGCAGGGGGAATCAGCCCCAGCATTTT
>.|.|TRBJ2-5|TRBV28
CASSFLQETQYF
TGTGCCAGCAGTTTTCTCCAAGAGACCCAGTACTTC
>.|.|TRBJ1-1|TRBV19
CASSIRARAEAFF
TGTGCCAGTAGTATCAGGGCAAGAGCTGAAGCTTTCTTT
>.|TRBD1|TRBJ2-7|TRBV29-1
CSGWDSPYEQYF
TGCAGCGGCTGGGACAGCCCCTACGAGCAGTACTTC
>.|TRBD1|TRBJ2-7|TRBV5-1
CASSEGQYSYEQYF
TGCGCCAGCAGCGAGGGACAGTACTCCTACGAGCAGTACTTC
>.|TRBD2|TRBJ2-7|TRBV19
CASSSSASGYEQYF
TGTGCCAGTAGTAGCTCGGCTAGCGGATACGAGCAGTACTTC
>once|.|TRBJ1-1|TRBV30
CAWSEGVLNTEAFF
TGTGCCTGGAGTGAGGGGGTATTGAACACTGAAGCTTTCTTT